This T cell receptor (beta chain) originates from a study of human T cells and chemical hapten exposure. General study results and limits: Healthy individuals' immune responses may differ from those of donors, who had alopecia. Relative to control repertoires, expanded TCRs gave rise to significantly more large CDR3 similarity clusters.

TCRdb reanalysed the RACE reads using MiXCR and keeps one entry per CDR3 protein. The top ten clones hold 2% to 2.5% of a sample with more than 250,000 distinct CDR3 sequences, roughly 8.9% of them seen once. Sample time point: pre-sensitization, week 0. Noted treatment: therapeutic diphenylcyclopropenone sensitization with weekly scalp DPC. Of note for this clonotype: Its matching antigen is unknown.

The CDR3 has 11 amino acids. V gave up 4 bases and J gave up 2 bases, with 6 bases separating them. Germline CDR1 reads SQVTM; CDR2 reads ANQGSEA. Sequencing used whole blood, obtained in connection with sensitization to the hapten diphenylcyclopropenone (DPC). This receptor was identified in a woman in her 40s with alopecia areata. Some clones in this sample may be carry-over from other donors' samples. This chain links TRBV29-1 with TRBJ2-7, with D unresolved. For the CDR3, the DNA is TGCAGCGTTGTAGTAACCTACGAGCAGTACTTC. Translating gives CSVVVTYEQYF.